One T cell receptor beta chain is described in this entry. The antigen is unknown. This specimen comes from a study of T cell responses to AZD1222 COVID-19 vaccine. Study-wide context: Doses given second, at about 4 or about 12 weeks, were pooled.

The protocol was immunoSEQ multiplex PCR, while the TCRdb copy is restricted to in-frame clones and leaves out a portion. The sample records 150,000 to 200,000 clones, approximately 94% being singletons. Germline V gives CDR1 SGHRS, CDR2 YFSETQ. The CDR3 runs 12 residues. V gave up 4 bases and J gave up 3 bases, with 8 bases separating them. General study findings and limits: Close to half of spike-specific TCRs reportedly recognize unmutated variant regions. Spike-specific TCR breadth and depth grew following two AZD1222 doses. In a largely white British group with more females than males, clonal diversity was possibly underestimated.

This material consisted of peripheral blood, taken on day 0 of AZD1222 vaccination. The chain joins TRBV5-1 to TRBJ2-7; tentatively, D is TRBD2 (5 bases). This sequence originates from an adult in good health. The CDR3 DNA follows: TGCGCCAGCAGCACGGGATTCTACGAGCAGTACTTC. Translation gives CASSTGFYEQYF.